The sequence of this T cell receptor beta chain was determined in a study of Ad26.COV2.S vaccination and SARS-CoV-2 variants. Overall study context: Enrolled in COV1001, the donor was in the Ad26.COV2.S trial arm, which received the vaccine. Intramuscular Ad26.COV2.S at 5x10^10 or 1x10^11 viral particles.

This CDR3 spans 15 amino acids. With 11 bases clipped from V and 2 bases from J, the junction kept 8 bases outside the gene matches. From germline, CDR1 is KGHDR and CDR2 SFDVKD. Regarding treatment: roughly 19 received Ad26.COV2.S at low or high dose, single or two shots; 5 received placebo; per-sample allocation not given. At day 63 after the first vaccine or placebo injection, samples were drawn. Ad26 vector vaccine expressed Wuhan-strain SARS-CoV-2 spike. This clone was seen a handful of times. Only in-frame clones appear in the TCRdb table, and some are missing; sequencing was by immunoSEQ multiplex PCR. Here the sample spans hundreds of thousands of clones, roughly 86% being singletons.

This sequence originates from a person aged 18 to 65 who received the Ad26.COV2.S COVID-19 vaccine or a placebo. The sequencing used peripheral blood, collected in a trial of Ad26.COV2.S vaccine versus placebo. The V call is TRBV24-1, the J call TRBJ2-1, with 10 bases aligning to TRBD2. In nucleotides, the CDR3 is TGTGCCATAACCCTGGGACTAGCGCCCTACAATGAGCAGTTCTTC. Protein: CAITLGLAPYNEQFF.